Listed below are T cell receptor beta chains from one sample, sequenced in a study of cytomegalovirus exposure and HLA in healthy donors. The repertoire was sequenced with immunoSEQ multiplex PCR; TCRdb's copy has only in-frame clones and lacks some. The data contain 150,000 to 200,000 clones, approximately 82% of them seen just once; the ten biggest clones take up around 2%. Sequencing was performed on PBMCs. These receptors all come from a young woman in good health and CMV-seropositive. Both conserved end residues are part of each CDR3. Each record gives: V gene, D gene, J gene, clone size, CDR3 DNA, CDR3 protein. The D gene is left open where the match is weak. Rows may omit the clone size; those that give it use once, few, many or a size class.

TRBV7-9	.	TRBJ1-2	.	TGTGCCAGCAGAACGAGCGACACTCAAATCGGGATCCCGGGGGGCTACACCTTC	CASRTSDTQIGIPGGYTF
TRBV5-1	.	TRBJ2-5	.	TGCGCCAGCAGCTTCCACAGGCGGCAAGAGACCCAGTACTTC	CASSFHRRQETQYF
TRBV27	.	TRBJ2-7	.	TGTGCCAGCAGTGCGCGGGGGCTCCTATACGAGCAGTACTTC	CASSARGLLYEQYF
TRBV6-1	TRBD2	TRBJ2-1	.	TGTGCCAGCAGTGCAAGACTAGCGCCCTACAATGAGCAGTTCTTC	CASSARLAPYNEQFF
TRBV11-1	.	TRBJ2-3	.	TGTGCCAGCAGCTTAATAACAGACTACACAGATACGCAGTATTTT	CASSLITDYTDTQYF
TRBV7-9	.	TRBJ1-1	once	TGTGCCAGCAGCTTCCGACAGAGGAACACTGAAGCTTTCTTT	CASSFRQRNTEAFF
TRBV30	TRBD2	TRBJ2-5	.	TGTGCCTGGAGTGTAGCGGGGGGAGAGACCCAGTACTTC	CAWSVAGGETQYF
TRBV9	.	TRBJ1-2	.	TGTGCCAGCATGGGGCAAGAAGGCTACACCTTC	CASMGQEGYTF
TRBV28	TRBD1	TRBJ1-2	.	TGTGCCAGCAGTGGGGGTGAGGGGGCGGAGGGCTACACCTTC	CASSGGEGAEGYTF
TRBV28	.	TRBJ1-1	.	TGTGCCAGCAGCCCTCAGTCGGGGGAGAACACTGAAGCTTTCTTT	CASSPQSGENTEAFF
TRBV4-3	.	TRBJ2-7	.	TGCGCCAGCAGCCAAGATCAGGGCTCCTACGAGCAGTACTTC	CASSQDQGSYEQYF
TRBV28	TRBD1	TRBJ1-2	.	TGTGCCAGCCGGGACAGGTCTAACTATGGCTACACCTTC	CASRDRSNYGYTF
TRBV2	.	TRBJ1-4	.	TGTGCCAGCAGTGTTTTCAGGGGCCATGAAAAACTGTTTTTT	CASSVFRGHEKLFF
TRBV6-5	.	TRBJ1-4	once	TGTGCCAGCAAATGGGAGGGAAATGAAAAACTGTTTTTT	CASKWEGNEKLFF
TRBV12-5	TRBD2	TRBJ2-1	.	TGTGCTAGTGGTTTGGTACCGGCCGGACTAGCGAGGTACAGAAGCTCCTACAATGAGCAGTTCTTC	CASGLVPAGLARYRSSYNEQFF
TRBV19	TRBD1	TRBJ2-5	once	TGTGCCAGTAGTACCAGGACAGGGGGCGACCAAGAGACCCAGTACTTC	CASSTRTGGDQETQYF
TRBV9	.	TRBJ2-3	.	TGTGCCAGCAGCGTAGTGGGCAGCACAGATACGCAGTATTTT	CASSVVGSTDTQYF
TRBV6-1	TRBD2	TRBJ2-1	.	TGTGCCAGCAGTGAAGTAGCGGGGGGGATAGTATATGAGCAGTTCTTC	CASSEVAGGIVYEQFF
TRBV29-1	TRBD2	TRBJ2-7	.	TGCAGCGCCATCACAGTGGGCGGGGGGGCCTACGAGCAGTACTTC	CSAITVGGGAYEQYF
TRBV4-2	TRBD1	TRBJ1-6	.	TGTGCCAGCAGCCAAGAACAGGGACAGTCTAATTCACCCCTCCACTTT	CASSQEQGQSNSPLHF
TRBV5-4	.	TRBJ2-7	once	TGTGCCAGCAGCTCCCCCCATGACAGGAACGGCTACGAGCAGTACTTC	CASSSPHDRNGYEQYF
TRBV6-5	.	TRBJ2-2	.	TGTGCCAGCAGTTGGCGACCGGCGGAGGGACCCCGGGAGCTGTTTTTT	CASSWRPAEGPRELFF